The 13 T cell receptor beta chains reported below all come from one sample, sequenced in a study of OX40 agonist ivuxolimab in advanced cancers. Measured with immunoSEQ multiplex PCR; TCRdb has only the in-frame clones, and not every one. The table has 75,000 to 95,000 clones, around 84% seen once; the top ten hold 2% to 3%. This specimen was CD4+ or CD8+ T cells sorted from blood, taken in a trial of the OX40 agonist ivuxolimab. The origin of the receptors is an adult with an advanced solid tumor such as melanoma, head and neck, liver or kidney cancer.

The chain recombines TRBV10-3 with TRBJ1-1, with TRBD1 as a possible D gene (6 bases). CDR1 is ENHRY, CDR2 SYGVKD, per germline. The V gene lost 0 bases and the J gene lost 2 bases, with 10 bases spanning the gap. CDR3 size: 15 residues. CDR3 protein: CAISESRGTNTEAFF. DNA of the CDR3: TGTGCCATCAGTGAGTCAAGAGGGACAAACACTGAAGCTTTCTTT.

The chain joins TRBV28 to TRBJ2-7; unclear D gene. Germline loops: CDR1 MDHEN, CDR2 SYDVKM. The V gene lost 1 base and the J gene lost 6 bases, with 13 bases spanning the gap. CDR3 size: 14 residues. CDR3 coding DNA: TGTGCCAGCAGTTTATTCGATCAGGCTAGCGAGCAGTACTTC. Translated: CASSLFDQASEQYF.

V and J are TRBV7-2 and TRBJ1-2, with D possibly TRBD1 on 6 matching bases. There are 13 residues in the CDR3. V dropped 5 bases and J dropped 6 bases, with 13 bases sitting between them. Germline V gene data show CDR1 as SGHTA and CDR2 as FQGNSA. The CDR3 DNA reads as TGTGCCAGCAGCCCCGGGACATGGGATGGCTACACCTTC. This sequence encodes CASSPGTWDGYTF.

This clone appeared a few times. The V call is TRBV5-1, the J call TRBJ2-4, with 7 bases that match TRBD2. Unmatched junction bases numbered 9, after V lost 2 bases and J lost 7 bases. The CDR3 is 15 amino acids. Germline V CDR1 and CDR2: SGHRS, YFSETQ. CDR3 residues: CASSLQAGERNIQYF. CDR3 DNA sequence: TGCGCCAGCAGCTTACAGGCGGGAGAAAGGAACATTCAGTACTTC. Together with reference TRBV5-1 and TRBJ2-4, the CDR3 gives the full variable domain: KAGVTQTPRYLIKTRGQQVTLSCSPISGHRSVSWYQQTPGQGLQFLFEYFSETQRNKGNFPGRFSGRQFSNSRSEMNVSTLELGDSALYLCASSLQAGERNIQYFGAGTRLSVL.

The chain uses TRBV7-9 and TRBJ1-4, with 9 bases matching TRBD1. CDR1 and CDR2 from the germline V gene are SEHNR and FQNEAQ (reference sequence). The CDR3 sequence is 17 residues long. V gave up 4 bases and J gave up 4 bases; unmatched junction bases: 10. The CDR3 DNA sequence: TGTGCCAGCAGCTCACCGGGACAGGGCAGAAATAATGAAAAACTGTTTTTT. It specifies CASSSPGQGRNNEKLFF.

The V gene is TRBV6-5, the J gene TRBJ2-3, with 8 bases matching TRBD2. This CDR3 is 14 amino acids long. Trimming took 6 bases from V and 4 from J; bases not matched to a gene: 6. Germline V gene sequence: CDR1 MNHEY, CDR2 SVGAGI. The DNA of the CDR3 is TGTGCCAGCAGGCGGGGGGACGCTGCAGATACGCAGTATTTT. Its protein is CASRRGDAADTQYF.

The DNA of the CDR3 is TGCGCCAGCAGCGCCACGGGACAGGGAGCCCAGCCCCAGCATTTT. Translating it yields CASSATGQGAQPQHF. The chain couples TRBV5-1 to TRBJ1-5; TRBD1 aligns across 9 bases. Unmatched junction bases numbered 9, after V lost 4 bases and J lost 7 bases. The CDR3 contains 15 residues. Germline-derived CDR1 and CDR2 are SGHRS and YFSETQ.

V is TRBV19 and J is TRBJ2-5; D unclear. V was cut by 1 base and J by 2 bases, with 5 bases left in between. This CDR3 comprises 13 residues. Germline CDR1 is LNHDA and CDR2 is SQIVND (reference sequence). CDR3 bases: TGTGCCAGTAGTATAGTACAACAAGAGACCCAGTACTTC. As protein: CASSIVQQETQYF.

The V and J genes are TRBV27 and TRBJ1-2, with D tentatively TRBD1 (5 bases). Germline V lookup: CDR1 MNHEY, CDR2 SMNVEV (reference sequence). The V gene lost 0 bases and the J gene lost 3 bases, with 11 bases spanning the gap. The CDR3 extends over 15 amino acids. The chain's CDR3 is CASSLSAGKDYGYTF. Written as DNA, the CDR3 is TGTGCCAGCAGTTTATCGGCAGGGAAAGACTATGGCTACACCTTC.

The chain employs TRBV7-9 and TRBJ2-7; the match to TRBD1 covers 9 bases. Germline loops: CDR1 SEHNR, CDR2 FQNEAQ (reference sequence). The CDR3 extends over 13 amino acids. Trimming cost V 5 bases and J 2 bases; bases outside gene matches: 1. The CDR3 is CASSRDRAYEQYF. DNA for the CDR3: TGTGCCAGCAGCCGGGACAGGGCCTACGAGCAGTACTTC. The full variable domain, completed using reference TRBV7-9 and TRBJ2-7, is DTGVSQNPRHKITKRGQNVTFRCDPISEHNRLYWYRQTLGQGPEFLTYFQNEAQLEKSRLLSDRFSAERPKGSFSTLEIQRTEQGDSAMYLCASSRDRAYEQYFGPGTRLTVT.

This clone has only one observation. V gene TRBV6-1 combines with J gene TRBJ2-2; D perhaps matches TRBD2 (5 bases). CDR1 MNHNS and CDR2 SASEGT come from the germline V gene. The CDR3 length is 14 residues. V was cut by 6 bases and J by 1 base, with 9 bases left in between. The CDR3 DNA reads as TGTGCCAGCAGCACGGGGTTGAACACCGGGGAGCTGTTTTTT. As protein: CASSTGLNTGELFF.

The chain links TRBV7-2 to TRBJ1-2; D is possibly TRBD1 (6 bases). The CDR3 is made up of 13 amino acids. Germline loops: CDR1 SGHTA, CDR2 FQGNSA. V was clipped by 4 bases and J by 7 bases, with 13 bases between them. The CDR3 sequence is CASSSHREGGYTF. CDR3 in DNA: TGTGCCAGCAGCTCCCACAGGGAGGGTGGCTACACCTTC.

The chain employs TRBV4-3 and TRBJ1-2; D gene uncertain. V was cut by 3 bases and J by 4 bases, with 15 bases left in between. This CDR3 contains 15 residues. Germline V gives CDR1 LGHNA, CDR2 YSLEER. The CDR3 region is CASSQGAGGTYGYTF. In DNA form, the CDR3 reads TGCGCCAGCAGCCAGGGTGCAGGCGGAACCTATGGCTACACCTTC.